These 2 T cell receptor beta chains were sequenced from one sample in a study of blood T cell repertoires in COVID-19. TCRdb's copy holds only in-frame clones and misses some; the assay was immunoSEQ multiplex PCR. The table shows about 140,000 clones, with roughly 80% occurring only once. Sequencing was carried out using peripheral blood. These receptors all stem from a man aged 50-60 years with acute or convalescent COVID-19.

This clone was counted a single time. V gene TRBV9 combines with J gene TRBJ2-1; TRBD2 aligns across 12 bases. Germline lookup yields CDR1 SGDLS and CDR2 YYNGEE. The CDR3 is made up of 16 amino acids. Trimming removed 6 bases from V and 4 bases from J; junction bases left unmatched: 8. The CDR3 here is CASKDLAGGNYNEQFF. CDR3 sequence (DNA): TGTGCCAGCAAAGACCTAGCGGGGGGGAATTACAATGAGCAGTTCTTC.

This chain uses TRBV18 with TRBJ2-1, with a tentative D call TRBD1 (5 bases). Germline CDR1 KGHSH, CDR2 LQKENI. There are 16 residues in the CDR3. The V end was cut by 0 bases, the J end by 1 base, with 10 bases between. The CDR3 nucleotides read TGTGCCAGCTCACCACCGTTGCAGGGATCCTACAATGAGCAGTTCTTC. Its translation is CASSPPLQGSYNEQFF.